This TCR beta chain was documented in a study of PD-1 blockade in mismatch repair-deficient tumors. J was trimmed by 1 base and V by 2 bases; bases with no gene match: 2. Looked up from germline, CDR1 is SGHNT and CDR2 is YYREEE (reference sequence). This CDR3 region has 14 residues. General study points: Tumor-resident clones, often absent from pretreatment blood, expanded after pembrolizumab and then contracted.

This clone occurred a few times. Its antigen is unidentified. Sequencing used immunoSEQ multiplex PCR; TCRdb keeps in-frame clones, though not all of them. The sample has some 45,000 clones, 77% seen once. Every patient had mismatch repair deficiency by PCR or immunohistochemistry. Sequencing was performed on PBMCs, taken before pembrolizumab treatment. The TCR comes from an adult with mismatch repair-deficient cancer. This sequence joins TRBV5-4 and TRBJ2-5; 7 nucleotides agree with TRBD2. CDR3 DNA: TGTGCCAGCAGCTTAGCGGGAATCCAAGAGACCCAGTACTTC. Its translation: CASSLAGIQETQYF.